The rows below give T cell receptor beta chains drawn from one sample of a study of T cells in localized non-small cell lung cancer. Repertoires were generated with immunoSEQ multiplex PCR, while TCRdb's copy carries only in-frame clones and drops some. The sample includes over 4,500 clones, roughly 85% of them seen just once. The source was PBMCs, collected before any cancer treatment. All receptors come from a woman between 35 and 75 years old with stage II lung adenocarcinoma. Each CDR3 is given with its conserved first and last residue.

j_call	v_call	cdr3_aa
TRBJ1-1	TRBV27	CASSTGWNTEAFF
TRBJ2-5	TRBV7-3	CASSRLAGTQETQYF
TRBJ2-7	TRBV4-3	CASSQDSSGRYEQYF
TRBJ1-1	TRBV29-1	CSVRSPNEAFF
NA	TRBV6-1	CASKQGKNEQYF
TRBJ1-1	TRBV27	CASSLNHPAGEAFF
TRBJ2-3	TRBV27	CASSPGTSGRGTDTQYF
TRBJ1-1	TRBV27	CASSLYARGTTEAFF
TRBJ2-5	TRBV2	CASSGYRERETQYF
TRBJ2-7	TRBV4-2	CASSQERAWEHEQYF
TRBJ1-1	TRBV13	CASSPQTGNTEAFF
TRBJ1-5	TRBV2	CASKSGTGYTQPQHF
TRBJ1-2	TRBV7-3	CASSLKPHDKFTNYGYTF
TRBJ2-7	TRBV6-5	CASTQVRGASEQYF
TRBJ1-1	TRBV7-8	CASSLDRDTEAFF
TRBJ2-2	TRBV5-1	CASSLPDNTGELFF
TRBJ2-1	TRBV29-1	CSVELLKTSSYNEQFF
TRBJ1-1	TRBV7-6	CASSLARNTEAFF
TRBJ1-1	TRBV30	CAWLRHGNTEAFF
TRBJ2-5	TRBV7-8	CASSQLRGTETQYF
TRBJ2-1	TRBV7-2	CASSLAATSGGYNEQFF
TRBJ2-5	TRBV7-2	CASSSSSLETQYF
TRBJ1-5	TRBV29-1	CSVSTALNQPQHF
TRBJ1-3	TRBV7-8	CASSLPGQGRNTIYF
TRBJ1-5	TRBV7-2	CASSFGQGKSNQPQHF
TRBJ2-3	TRBV7-2	CASSPNGGVEAQYF
TRBJ2-3	TRBV7-9	CASSLVLGGGDTQYF
TRBJ2-3	TRBV14	CASSQGARSDTQYF
TRBJ1-1	TRBV6-4	CASNRLWGGINTEAFF
TRBJ2-2	TRBV6-5	CASSYGLAPTGELFF
TRBJ2-2	TRBV29-1	CSARDTGELFF
TRBJ2-1	TRBV5-8	CASSRGAPLKGNEQFF